The 3 T cell receptor beta chains listed next were all sequenced from one sample in a study of cytomegalovirus exposure and HLA in healthy donors. The primer mix had 60 Vbeta and 13 Jbeta primers. The repertoire was sequenced with immunoSEQ multiplex PCR; TCRdb's copy has only in-frame clones and lacks some. Altogether roughly 100,000 clones are present, about four fifths being singletons, with the ten largest covering approximately 3.9%. The material sequenced was PBMCs. The receptors were gathered from a man over 45 in good health and CMV-seronegative.

This rearrangement joins TRBV27 to TRBJ2-3; weak D call: TRBD2 (6 bases). Germline V lookup: CDR1 MNHEY, CDR2 SMNVEV (reference sequence). The length of the CDR3 is 20 residues. V lost 5 bases and J lost 4, with 31 bases in between. The CDR3 loop reads CASSTSHGTRVPKSADTQYF. The DNA for the CDR3 is TGTGCCAGCAGTACCTCACACGGGACTCGGGTCCCCAAAAGCGCAGATACGCAGTATTTT.

This rearrangement joins TRBV5-6 to TRBJ1-2; a possible D gene is TRBD1 (5 bases). Germline V CDR1 and CDR2: SGHDT, YYEEEE. The germline V and J ends were trimmed by 0 bases and 0 bases, with 9 bases remaining between them. The CDR3 is 15 amino acids. DNA of the CDR3: TGTGCCAGCAGCTTGGCGGGGACTACTAACTATGGCTACACCTTC. It yields the protein CASSLAGTTNYGYTF. Filled out from reference TRBV5-6 and TRBJ1-2, the complete variable domain reads DAGVTQSPTHLIKTRGQQVTLRCSPKSGHDTVSWYQQALGQGPQFIFQYYEEEERQRGNFPDRFSGHQFPNYSSELNVNALLLGDSALYLCASSLAGTTNYGYTFGSGTRLTVV.

This clone was counted a few times. V and J are TRBV7-2 and TRBJ1-1; D might be TRBD1 (6 bases). Germline CDR1 reads SGHTA; CDR2 reads FQGNSA. The CDR3 loop spans 13 amino acids. The V end was cut by 8 bases, the J end by 8 bases, with 18 bases between. CDR3 residues: CASRTNRDTEAFF. In DNA, the CDR3 is TGTGCCAGCCGCACAAACAGGGATACCGAAGCTTTCTTT.